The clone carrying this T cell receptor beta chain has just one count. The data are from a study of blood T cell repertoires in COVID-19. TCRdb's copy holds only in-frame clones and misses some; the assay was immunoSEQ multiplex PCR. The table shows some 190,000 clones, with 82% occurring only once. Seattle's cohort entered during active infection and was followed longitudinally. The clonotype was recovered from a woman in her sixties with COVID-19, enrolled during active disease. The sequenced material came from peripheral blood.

In nucleotides, the CDR3 is TGTGCCAGCGCCTCCGGGACAGGCTACGAGCAGTACGTC. Translation gives CASASGTGYEQYV. The chain links TRBV6-5 to TRBJ2-7; 8 nucleotides match TRBD1. V trimming: 8 bases; J trimming: 3 bases; junction bases outside the gene matches: 6. Germline loops: CDR1 MNHEY, CDR2 SVGAGI. The CDR3 runs to 13 residues.